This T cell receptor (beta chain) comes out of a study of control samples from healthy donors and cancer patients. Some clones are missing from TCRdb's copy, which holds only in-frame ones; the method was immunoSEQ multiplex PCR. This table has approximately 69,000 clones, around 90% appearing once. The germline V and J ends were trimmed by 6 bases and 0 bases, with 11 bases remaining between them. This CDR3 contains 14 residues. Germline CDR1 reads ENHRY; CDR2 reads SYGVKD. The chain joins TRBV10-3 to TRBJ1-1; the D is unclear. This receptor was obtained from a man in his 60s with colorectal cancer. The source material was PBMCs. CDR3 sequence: CAISGGRMNTEAFF. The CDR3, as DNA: TGTGCCATCAGCGGCGGACGGATGAACACTGAAGCTTTCTTT.